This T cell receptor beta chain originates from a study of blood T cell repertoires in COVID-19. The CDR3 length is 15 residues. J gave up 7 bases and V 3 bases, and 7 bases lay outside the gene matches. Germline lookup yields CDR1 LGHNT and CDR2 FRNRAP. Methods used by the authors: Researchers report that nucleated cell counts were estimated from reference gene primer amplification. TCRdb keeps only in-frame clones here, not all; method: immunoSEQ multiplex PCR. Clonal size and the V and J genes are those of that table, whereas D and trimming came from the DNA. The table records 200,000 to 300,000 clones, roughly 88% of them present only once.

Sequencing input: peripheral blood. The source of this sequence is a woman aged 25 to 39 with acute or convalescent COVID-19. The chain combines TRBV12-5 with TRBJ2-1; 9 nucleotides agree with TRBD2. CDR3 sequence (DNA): TGTGCTAGTGGTTTTGCGGGAGGGCCCTTTAATGAGCAGTTCTTC. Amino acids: CASGFAGGPFNEQFF.